This record covers a single T cell receptor (beta chain). The antigen it binds to is not known. Base-call qualities are not available, and no considerably larger clone is one nucleotide away. This sample was included in a study of early T cells in non-severe SARS-CoV-2 infection (dated by TCRdb to 2020 to 2023). In the study overall: Bulk RNA from unsorted whole blood was used for TCR sequencing, so alpha and beta chains could not be paired.

The method was 5' RACE. The reads were generated on a NextSeq 500. Unique molecular identifiers were attached to individual cDNA molecules in the TCR library protocol so that sequencing error and PCR bias could be corrected. TCR alpha and beta chains were both sequenced, and the abundances of alpha and beta sequences in each sample were closely correlated with each other. The source study handled its data this way. Decombinator V4 was used to annotate TCR sequences for V gene, J gene and CDR3. Expanded TCRs were defined as changing significantly between any two time points under a Poisson model with p below 0.0001. TCR abundances were normalised to the total number of TCRs sequenced per sample and were expressed as counts per million. VDJdb, accessed 1 November 2021, was searched for CMV, EBV and SARS-CoV-2 annotated TCRs, with TCRs annotated for multiple antigens excluded. TCRdb reprocessing: public reads trimmed at Q25 with fastp, clones called with MiXCR, in-frame beta chains kept. CDR3 protein duplicates are merged, each entry listing the most common genes and DNA. For this entry, the V and J calls and clone size follow TCRdb and not the study's own pipeline. Within this sample are tens of thousands of distinct CDR3 sequences, with about 15% of them counted one time only. The ten most abundant clones make up about 4.7% of the sample.

Study-wide conclusions, independent of this receptor: VDJdb matching was skewed toward anti-spike CD8 responses and likely underestimated virus-specific expansions, missing private and CD4 specificities.

A case-control design nested within a healthcare worker cohort in London, UK, was used, with weekly nasopharyngeal swab PCR tests and blood sampling performed. Healthcare workers were recruited between 23 and 31 March 2020, during the week of the UK lockdown, and were followed weekly for up to about 15 weeks. The source was whole blood, collected at baseline. This sequence was found in an adult who was a healthcare worker with PCR-confirmed SARS-CoV-2 infection or an uninfected control (not recorded which).

The DNA sequence is TGTGCCAGCAGTTTATCTAGCGGGACCCCAAATGAGCAGTTCTTC. Translated, this gives CASSLSSGTPNEQFF. The chain is assembled from TRBV12-3 or TRBV12-4 and TRBJ2-1, with 9 bases in between that match TRBD2. From the cysteine up to the phenylalanine, the CDR3 has a length of 15 residues. The entry retains the CDR3 DNA only, 45 bases that are in frame from base 1. From V the trimming removes 2 bases and from J it removes 7 bases, while the gene matches leave 6 bases of the junction unaccounted for.